The text below deals with one T cell receptor (beta chain). The sample belongs to a study of spatial heterogeneity in lung cancer. Study overall: A total of around 76 untreated early-stage non-small cell lung cancer patients served as donors.

The CDR3 extends over 14 amino acids. Germline V gene sequence: CDR1 ENHRY, CDR2 SYGVKD. Trimming removed 6 bases from V and 3 bases from J, with 14 bases in between. Via MiXCR, TCRdb re-called the 5' RACE reads, giving one row per CDR3 protein. The sample consists of 8,000 to 10,000 distinct CDR3 sequences, about a quarter of them appearing once. The time point denotes: blood at routine non-recurrence follow-up after resection. The authors sequenced whole RNA from tumor, nontumor lung or frozen PBMC without sorting. The source of this sequence is a female donor with early-stage non-small cell lung cancer. The chain employs TRBV10-3 and TRBJ2-5, with D possibly matching TRBD1 (5 bases). Source: PBMCs, taken at follow-up. CDR3 residues: CAIRKTVTEETQYF. In DNA form, the CDR3 reads TGTGCCATCAGGAAGACAGTAACGGAAGAGACCCAGTACTTC.